This passage covers 9 T cell receptor beta chains from one sample sequenced in a study of blood T cell repertoires in COVID-19. Repertoires were generated with immunoSEQ multiplex PCR, while TCRdb's copy carries only in-frame clones and drops some. The table records approximately 350,000 clones, roughly 90% of them present only once. The source material was peripheral blood. All receptors come from a woman aged 25 to 39 with COVID-19, enrolled during active disease.

On this clone: One junction end disagrees with the germline gene, perhaps due to a read error. The genes are TRBV6-1 and TRBJ2-3; 10 bases align to TRBD1. The CDR3 has 14 amino acids. The V gene's germline CDR1 is MNHNS and CDR2 SASEGT. CDR3 sequence (DNA): TGTGCCAGCGGTGACAGGGGGCGGGGAGATACGCAGTATTTT. Residues: CASGDRGRGDTQYF.

J is TRBJ1-2 and V is TRBV10-3; D ambiguous. Looked up from germline, CDR1 is ENHRY and CDR2 is SYGVKD. The CDR3 runs 13 residues. Trimming removed 8 bases at V and 2 bases at J, with 12 bases between. The CDR3 loop reads CAIERSQNYGYTF. DNA of the CDR3: TGTGCCATCGAGAGAAGCCAAAACTATGGCTACACCTTC.

The rearrangement uses TRBV19 and TRBJ1-1, with D maybe TRBD1 (5 bases). From germline, CDR1 is LNHDA and CDR2 SQIVND (reference sequence). V lost 6 bases and J lost 0, with 8 bases in between. The CDR3 runs to 13 residues. CDR3 coding DNA: TGTGCCAGTAGATCCAGGGTGAACACTGAAGCTTTCTTT. Protein: CASRSRVNTEAFF.

V is TRBV27 and J is TRBJ2-1; 11 bases align to TRBD2. Germline V lookup: CDR1 MNHEY, CDR2 SMNVEV (reference sequence). This CDR3 is built from 17 residues. V shed 6 bases, J shed 0 bases, and the junction held 7 bases outside the gene matches. The CDR3 loop reads CASSILAGASSYNEQFF. For the CDR3, the DNA is TGTGCCAGCAGCATACTAGCGGGAGCCTCCTCCTACAATGAGCAGTTCTTC.

The chain has TRBV10-2 and TRBJ2-6, with 9 bases matching TRBD1. V shed 2 bases, J shed 7 bases, and the junction held 3 bases outside the gene matches. The CDR3 is 15 amino acids. CDR1 is WSHSY and CDR2 is SAAADI in the germline V gene. The CDR3 bases are TGCGCCAGCAGTGAGGGGGACAGGGAAGCCAACGTCCTGACTTTC. Its translation is CASSEGDREANVLTF.

The chain combines TRBV27 with TRBJ1-2; 7 bases fit TRBD1. The V segment lost 2 bases and the J segment 7 bases; nucleotides outside the gene matches: 7. CDR1 is MNHEY and CDR2 is SMNVEV in the germline V gene (reference sequence). The CDR3 extends over 14 amino acids. CDR3 coding DNA: TGTGCCAGCAGTTTAGTATCAGGGGGAGCTGGCTACACCTTC. This codes for CASSLVSGGAGYTF.

In its sample, this clone was seen once. The chain carries TRBV19 and TRBJ2-2; a weak D match, TRBD2 (5 bases). V shed 6 bases and J shed 7 bases, with 15 bases lying between them. CDR3 length: 14 residues. The germline gives CDR1 LNHDA, CDR2 SQIVND (reference sequence). CDR3 nucleotides: TGTGCCAGTAGGCAACAGCCGAGGGACGGGGAGCTGTTTTTT. As protein: CASRQQPRDGELFF. Full variable domain (outside the CDR3, taken from reference TRBV19 and TRBJ2-2): DGGITQSPKYLFRKEGQNVTLSCEQNLNHDAMYWYRQDPGQGLRLIYYSQIVNDFQKGDIAEGYSVSREKKESFPLTVTSAQKNPTAFYLCASRQQPRDGELFFGEGSRLTVL.

The rearrangement links TRBV24-1 to TRBJ2-2, with a weak D call TRBD2 (5 bases). Trimming cost V 1 base and J 4 bases, with 18 bases left between them. CDR1 and CDR2 (germline): KGHDR, SFDVKD. The CDR3 extends over 18 amino acids. CDR3 sequence reads: CATSDFRLAPRVTGELFF. CDR3 bases: TGTGCCACCAGTGATTTCCGTCTAGCTCCCCGAGTCACCGGGGAGCTGTTTTTT.

The chain combines TRBV24-1 with TRBJ2-3; D ambiguous. CDR3 length: 15 amino acids. Germline CDR1 reads KGHDR; CDR2 reads SFDVKD. V shed 3 bases and J shed 0 bases, with 9 bases lying between them. CDR3 nucleotides: TGTGCCACCAGTGATGATTGGGCTAGCACAGATACGCAGTATTTT. Translating gives CATSDDWASTDTQYF.